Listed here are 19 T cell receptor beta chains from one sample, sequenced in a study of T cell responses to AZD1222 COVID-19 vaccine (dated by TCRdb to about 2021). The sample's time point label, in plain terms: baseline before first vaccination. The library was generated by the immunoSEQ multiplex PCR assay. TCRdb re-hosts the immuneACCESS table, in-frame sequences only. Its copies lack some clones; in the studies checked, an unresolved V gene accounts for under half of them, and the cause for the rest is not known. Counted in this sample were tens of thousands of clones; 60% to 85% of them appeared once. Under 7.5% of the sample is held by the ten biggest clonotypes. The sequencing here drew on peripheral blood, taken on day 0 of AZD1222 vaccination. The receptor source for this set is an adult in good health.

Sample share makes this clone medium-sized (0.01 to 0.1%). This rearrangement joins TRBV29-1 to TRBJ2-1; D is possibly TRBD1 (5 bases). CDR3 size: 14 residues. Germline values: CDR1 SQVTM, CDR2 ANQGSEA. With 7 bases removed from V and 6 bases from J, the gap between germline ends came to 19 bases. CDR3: CSDRQKLPSNEQFF. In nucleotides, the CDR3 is TGCAGCGACCGACAGAAACTCCCTAGCAATGAGCAGTTCTTC.

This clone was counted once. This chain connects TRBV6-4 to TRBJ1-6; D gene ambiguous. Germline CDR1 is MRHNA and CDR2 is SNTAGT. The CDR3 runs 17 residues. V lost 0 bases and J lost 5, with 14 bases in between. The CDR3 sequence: CASSDSVIPINNSPLHF. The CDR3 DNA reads TGTGCCAGCAGTGACTCTGTAATCCCGATAAATAATTCACCCCTCCACTTT.

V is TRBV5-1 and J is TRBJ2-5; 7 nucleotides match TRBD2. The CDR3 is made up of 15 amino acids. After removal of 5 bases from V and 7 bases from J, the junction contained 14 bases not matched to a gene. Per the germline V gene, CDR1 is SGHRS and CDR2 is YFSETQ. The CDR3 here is CASSRDSGTQGTQYF. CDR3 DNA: TGCGCCAGCAGTAGAGACAGCGGGACCCAGGGGACCCAGTACTTC.

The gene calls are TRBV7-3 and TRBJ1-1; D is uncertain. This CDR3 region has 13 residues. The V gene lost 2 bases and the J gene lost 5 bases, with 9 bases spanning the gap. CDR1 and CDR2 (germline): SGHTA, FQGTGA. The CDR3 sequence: CASSLYQTTEAFF. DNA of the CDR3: TGTGCCAGCAGCTTATATCAGACGACTGAAGCTTTCTTT.

The CDR3 is CASSPGTPFSYGYTF. CDR3 nucleotide sequence: TGTGCCAGCAGCCCCGGGACCCCTTTCAGCTATGGCTACACCTTC. This chain uses TRBV7-9 with TRBJ1-2; D may be TRBD1 (5 bases). This CDR3 contains 15 residues. Germline CDR1 is SEHNR and CDR2 is FQNEAQ (reference sequence). Between the trimmed V and J ends, which lost 5 bases and 4 bases, there was a span of 17 bases.

In nucleotides, the CDR3 is TGTGCCAGCAGCTATACAGCAGCAACTAATGAAAAACTGTTTTTT. Translated: CASSYTAATNEKLFF. This sequence joins TRBV7-6 and TRBJ1-4; D unresolved. The CDR3 consists of 15 residues. Germline lookup yields CDR1 SGHVS and CDR2 FNYEAQ. V lost 4 bases and J lost 0, with 9 bases in between.

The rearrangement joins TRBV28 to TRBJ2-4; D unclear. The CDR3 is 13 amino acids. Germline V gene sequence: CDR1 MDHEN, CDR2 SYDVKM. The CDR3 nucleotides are TGTGCTTCTAATGAATTAGCCAAAAACATTCAGTACTTC. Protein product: CASNELAKNIQYF.

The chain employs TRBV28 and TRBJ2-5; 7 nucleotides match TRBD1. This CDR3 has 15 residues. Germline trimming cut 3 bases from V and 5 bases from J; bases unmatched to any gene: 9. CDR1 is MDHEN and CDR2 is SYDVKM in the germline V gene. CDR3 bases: TGTGCCAGCAGTTTTCGAGGGGGCGTAGCGGAGACCCAGTACTTC. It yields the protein CASSFRGGVAETQYF.

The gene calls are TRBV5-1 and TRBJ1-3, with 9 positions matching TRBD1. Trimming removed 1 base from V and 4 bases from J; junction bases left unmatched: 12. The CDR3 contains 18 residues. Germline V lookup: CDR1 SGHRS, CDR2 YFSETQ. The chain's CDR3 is CASSLFSLQGAPGNTIYF. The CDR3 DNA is TGCGCCAGCAGCTTGTTTTCGTTACAGGGGGCGCCGGGAAACACCATATATTTT.

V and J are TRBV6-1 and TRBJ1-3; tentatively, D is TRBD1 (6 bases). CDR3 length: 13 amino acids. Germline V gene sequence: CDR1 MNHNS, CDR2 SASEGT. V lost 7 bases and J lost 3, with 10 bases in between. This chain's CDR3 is CASNREVGNTIYF. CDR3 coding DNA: TGTGCCAGCAACAGGGAAGTTGGAAACACCATATATTTT.

CDR3 sequence reads: CATSLGANVLTF. CDR3 bases: TGTGCCACCAGCCTTGGGGCCAACGTCCTGACTTTC. V usage is TRBV19 and J usage is TRBJ2-6; no definite D call. V lost 10 bases and J lost 3, with 7 bases in between. The CDR3 totals 12 residues. From germline, CDR1 is LNHDA and CDR2 SQIVND (reference sequence).

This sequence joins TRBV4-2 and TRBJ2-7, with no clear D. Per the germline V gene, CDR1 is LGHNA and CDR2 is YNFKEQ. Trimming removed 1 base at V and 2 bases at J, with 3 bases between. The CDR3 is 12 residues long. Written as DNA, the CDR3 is TGTGCCAGCAGCCAAGGGGCCTACGAGCAGTACTTC. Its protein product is CASSQGAYEQYF.

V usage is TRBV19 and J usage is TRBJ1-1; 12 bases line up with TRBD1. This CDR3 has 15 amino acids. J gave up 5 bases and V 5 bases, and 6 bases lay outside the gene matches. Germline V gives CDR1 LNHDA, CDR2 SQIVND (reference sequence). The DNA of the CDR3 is TGTGCCAGTAGTCCCCGGGACAGGGGGCAAACTGAAGCTTTCTTT. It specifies CASSPRDRGQTEAFF. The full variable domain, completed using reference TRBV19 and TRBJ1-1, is DGGITQSPKYLFRKEGQNVTLSCEQNLNHDAMYWYRQDPGQGLRLIYYSQIVNDFQKGDIAEGYSVSREKKESFPLTVTSAQKNPTAFYLCASSPRDRGQTEAFFGQGTRLTVV.

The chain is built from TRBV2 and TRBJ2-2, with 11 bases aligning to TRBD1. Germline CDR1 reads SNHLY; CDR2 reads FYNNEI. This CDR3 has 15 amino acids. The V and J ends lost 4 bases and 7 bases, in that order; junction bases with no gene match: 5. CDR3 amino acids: CASSVRGQGDGELFF. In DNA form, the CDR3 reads TGTGCCAGCAGTGTTAGGGGACAGGGGGACGGGGAGCTGTTTTTT. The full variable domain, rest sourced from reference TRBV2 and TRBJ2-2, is EPEVTQTPSHQVTQMGQEVILRCVPISNHLYFYWYRQILGQKVEFLVSFYNNEISEKSEIFDDQFSVERPDGSNFTLKIRSTKLEDSAMYFCASSVRGQGDGELFFGEGSRLTVL.

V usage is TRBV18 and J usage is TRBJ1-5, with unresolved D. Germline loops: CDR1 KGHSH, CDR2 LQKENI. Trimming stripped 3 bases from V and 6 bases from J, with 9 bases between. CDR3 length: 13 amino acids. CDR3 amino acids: CASSPGTVQPQHF. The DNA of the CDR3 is TGTGCCAGCTCACCGGGCACAGTTCAGCCCCAGCATTTT.

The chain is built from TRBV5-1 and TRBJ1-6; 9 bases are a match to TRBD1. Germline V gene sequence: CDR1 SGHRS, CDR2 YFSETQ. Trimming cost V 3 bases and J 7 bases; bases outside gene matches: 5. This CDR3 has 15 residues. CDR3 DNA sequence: TGCGCCAGCAGCTCCACCGGGACAGGGAATTCACCCCTCCACTTT. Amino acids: CASSSTGTGNSPLHF. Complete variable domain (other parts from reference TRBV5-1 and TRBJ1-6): KAGVTQTPRYLIKTRGQQVTLSCSPISGHRSVSWYQQTPGQGLQFLFEYFSETQRNKGNFPGRFSGRQFSNSRSEMNVSTLELGDSALYLCASSSTGTGNSPLHFGNGTRLTVT.

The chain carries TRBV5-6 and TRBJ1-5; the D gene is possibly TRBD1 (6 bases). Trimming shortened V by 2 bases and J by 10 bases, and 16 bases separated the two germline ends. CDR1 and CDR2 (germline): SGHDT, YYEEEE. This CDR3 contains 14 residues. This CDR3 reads CASSFSAGAQPQHF. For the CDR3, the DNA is TGTGCCAGCAGCTTTTCGGCAGGGGCACAACCCCAGCATTTT.

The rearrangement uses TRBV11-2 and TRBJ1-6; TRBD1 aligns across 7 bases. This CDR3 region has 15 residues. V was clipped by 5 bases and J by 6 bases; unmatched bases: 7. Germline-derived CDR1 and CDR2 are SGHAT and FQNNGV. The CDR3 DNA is TGTGCCAGCAGCGCCCAGGGACAGTTTAATTCACCCCTCCACTTT. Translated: CASSAQGQFNSPLHF.

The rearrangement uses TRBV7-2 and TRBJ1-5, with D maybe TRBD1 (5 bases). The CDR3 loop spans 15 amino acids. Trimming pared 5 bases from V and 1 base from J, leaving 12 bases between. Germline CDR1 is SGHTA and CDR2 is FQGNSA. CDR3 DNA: TGTGCCAGCAGCCCCGGTGGGGGGAGCAATCAGCCCCAGCATTTT. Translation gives CASSPGGGSNQPQHF.